What follows describes a single T cell receptor (beta chain). This sample stems from a study of blood T cell repertoires in COVID-19. Symptom resolution, clearance, or two negative PCRs marked the recovered donors of Cohort 3. The CDR3 totals 14 residues. V gave up 1 base and J gave up 3 bases, with 10 bases separating them. Looked up from germline, CDR1 is SGHRS and CDR2 is YFSETQ. The authors' processing: Quantification of nucleated cells was approximated via reference gene primer amplification. Assay: immunoSEQ multiplex PCR; the TCRdb copy retains only in-frame clones and omits some. The D gene and trimming were derived from the DNA, and the V and J assignments and clone size from that table. The sample carries about 180,000 clones, 75% to 85% recorded once.

The sequence was obtained from a man in his forties or fifties who had recovered from COVID-19. The sample taken for sequencing was PBMCs or T cells enriched from blood (not recorded which). The genes are TRBV5-1 and TRBJ1-1; D not resolved. The CDR3 coding sequence is TGCGCCAGCAGCTTGACATTCCGGGACACTGAAGCTTTCTTT. Translation gives CASSLTFRDTEAFF.